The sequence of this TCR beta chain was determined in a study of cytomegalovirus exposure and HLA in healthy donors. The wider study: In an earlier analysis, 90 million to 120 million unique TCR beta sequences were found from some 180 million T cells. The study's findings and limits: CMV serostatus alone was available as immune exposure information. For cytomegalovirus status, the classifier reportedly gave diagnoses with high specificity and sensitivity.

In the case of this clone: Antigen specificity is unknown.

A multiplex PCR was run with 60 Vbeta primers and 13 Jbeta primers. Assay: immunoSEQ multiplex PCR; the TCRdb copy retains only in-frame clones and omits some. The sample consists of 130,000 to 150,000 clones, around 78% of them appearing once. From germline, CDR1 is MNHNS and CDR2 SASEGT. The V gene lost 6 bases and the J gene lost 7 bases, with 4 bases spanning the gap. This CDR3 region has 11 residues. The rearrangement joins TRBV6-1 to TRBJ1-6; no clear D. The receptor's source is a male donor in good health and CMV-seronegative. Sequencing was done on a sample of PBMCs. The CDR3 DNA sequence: TGTGCCAGCAGCGGGAATTCACCCCTCCACTTT. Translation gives CASSGNSPLHF.